The rows below give T cell receptor beta chains drawn from one sample of a study of cytomegalovirus exposure and HLA in healthy donors. Assay: immunoSEQ multiplex PCR; the TCRdb copy retains only in-frame clones and omits some. This table has around 140,000 clones, approximately 84% appearing once. The source material was PBMCs. The origin of the receptors is a woman aged 40 to 50 in good health and CMV-seronegative. CDR3s include the opening cysteine and the closing phenylalanine or tryptophan. A D gene is named only where the DNA matches it firmly. The size of a clone is reported for some rows only, either as once, few or many, or as a class for expanded clones.

v_gene	j_gene	d_gene	abundance	CDR3aa	CDR3nt
TRBV19	TRBJ1-6	-	-	CASKTGESPLHF	TGTGCCAGTAAGACAGGAGAATCACCCCTCCACTTT
TRBV6-1	TRBJ1-4	-	-	CASSEAGDRWKLFF	TGTGCCAGCAGTGAAGCAGGGGATAGGTGGAAACTGTTTTTT
TRBV7-7	TRBJ2-7	TRBD1	few	CASSLGTGIDEQYF	TGTGCCAGCAGCTTAGGGACAGGGATCGACGAGCAGTACTTC
TRBV7-9	TRBJ2-7	TRBD2	-	CASSPNGTSGNEQYF	TGTGCCAGCAGCCCAAATGGGACTAGCGGAAACGAGCAGTACTTC
TRBV28	TRBJ1-5	TRBD1	once	CASSYDRGASNQPQHF	TGTGCCAGCAGTTATGACAGGGGAGCGAGCAATCAGCCCCAGCATTTT
TRBV7-9	TRBJ1-2	TRBD1	-	CSSSRDRVYGYTF	TGTTCCAGCAGCCGCGACAGGGTCTATGGCTACACCTTC
TRBV23-1	TRBJ2-7	-	once	CASSQNSGTGYISYEQYF	TGCGCCAGCAGTCAGAACAGCGGAACAGGGTACATCTCCTACGAGCAGTACTTC
TRBV4-3	TRBJ2-3	TRBD2	-	CASSQGALAGRDTQYF	TGCGCCAGCAGCCAAGGGGCCCTAGCGGGACGAGATACGCAGTATTTT
TRBV5-6	TRBJ2-7	TRBD1	-	CASSLPGGKYSYEQYF	TGTGCCAGCAGCTTGCCAGGGGGCAAGTACTCCTACGAGCAGTACTTC
TRBV6-1	TRBJ1-1	-	once	CASRGQLNTEAFF	TGTGCCAGCAGAGGACAGTTGAACACTGAAGCTTTCTTT
TRBV9	TRBJ1-2	-	-	CASSGPHGAVYGYTF	TGTGCCAGCAGCGGCCCCCATGGGGCGGTATATGGCTACACCTTC
TRBV19	TRBJ2-1	TRBD2	-	CASLGTSGSDEQFF	TGTGCCAGTCTCGGGACTAGCGGGAGCGATGAGCAGTTCTTC
TRBV19	TRBJ1-1	TRBD1	-	CASSFSLSGTADF	TGTGCCAGTAGTTTCTCCCTTTCCGGGACAGCGGATTTT
TRBV5-6	TRBJ1-3	-	-	CASSPRRGWGNTIYF	TGTGCCAGCAGCCCCCGACGAGGGTGGGGAAACACCATATATTTT
TRBV4-2	TRBJ1-2	-	-	CASSQERSAGAFGYTF	TGTGCCAGCAGCCAAGAACGGTCAGCGGGGGCTTTCGGCTACACCTTC
TRBV6-6	TRBJ1-4	-	few	CASSQRTATNEKLFF	TGTGCCAGCAGTCAACGGACTGCAACTAATGAAAAACTGTTTTTT
TRBV27	TRBJ2-7	-	-	CASSLTPRGGEQYF	TGTGCCAGCAGTTTAACGCCGAGGGGGGGCGAGCAGTACTTC
TRBV7-2	TRBJ2-7	TRBD1	-	CASSLVFLGQGIYEQYF	TGTGCCAGCAGCTTAGTTTTCTTGGGACAGGGCATCTACGAGCAGTACTTC
TRBV4-3	TRBJ2-1	-	-	CASSPQVGVNEQFF	TGCGCCAGCAGCCCCCAGGTGGGAGTGAATGAGCAGTTCTTC
TRBV4-1	TRBJ2-1	TRBD2	-	CASSQGLAEPIYNEQFF	TGCGCCAGCAGCCAAGGACTAGCGGAGCCTATTTACAATGAGCAGTTCTTC
TRBV2	TRBJ1-2	TRBD1	-	CASGQVPGYGYTF	TGTGCCAGCGGACAGGTTCCAGGGTATGGCTACACCTTC
TRBV27	TRBJ1-3	-	-	CASSSPGNTIYF	TGTGCCAGCAGCTCCCCTGGAAACACCATATATTTT
TRBV27	TRBJ2-5	-	few	CASSQRTQETQYF	TGTGCCAGCAGCCAGCGGACCCAAGAGACCCAGTACTTC
TRBV19	TRBJ2-5	TRBD1	-	CASSTSDRGPQTQYF	TGTGCCAGTAGTACTTCGGACAGGGGGCCGCAGACCCAGTACTTC
TRBV19	TRBJ2-7	-	-	CASSIVGYEQYF	TGTGCCAGTAGTATAGTCGGCTACGAGCAGTACTTC
TRBV7-9	TRBJ2-7	TRBD2	-	CASSFKGLGVDEQYF	TGTGCCAGCAGCTTTAAAGGACTAGGAGTGGATGAGCAGTACTTC
TRBV28	TRBJ2-7	TRBD2	-	CASSSRLAGAYEQYF	TGTGCCAGCAGTTCCAGACTAGCGGGAGCCTACGAGCAGTACTTC
TRBV28	TRBJ2-7	TRBD1	-	CASSQPGQGERAYYEQYF	TGTGCCAGCAGTCAACCGGGACAGGGGGAACGGGCATACTACGAGCAGTACTTC
TRBV13	TRBJ2-3	TRBD2	-	CASSISGSTDTQYF	TGTGCCAGCAGCATTAGCGGGAGCACAGATACGCAGTATTTT
TRBV14	TRBJ1-6	-	-	CASSQGFRNSPLHF	TGTGCCAGCAGCCAAGGTTTCAGGAATTCACCCCTCCACTTT
TRBV5-6	TRBJ1-5	-	few	CASSLMYSNQPQHF	TGTGCCAGCAGCTTGATGTATAGCAATCAGCCCCAGCATTTT
TRBV6-4	TRBJ1-5	-	-	CASSEQYSNQPQHF	TGTGCCAGCAGTGAACAGTATAGCAATCAGCCCCAGCATTTT
TRBV28	TRBJ2-7	-	-	CASCRTAYEQYF	TGTGCCAGCTGCCGCACAGCCTACGAGCAGTACTTC
TRBV4-2	TRBJ1-1	-	-	CASSPGGTLNTEAFF	TGTGCCAGCAGCCCCGGGGGGACTTTGAACACTGAAGCTTTCTTT
TRBV19	TRBJ1-2	TRBD1	-	CASSMGLGQNYGYTF	TGTGCCAGTAGTATGGGTTTGGGACAGAACTATGGCTACACCTTC
TRBV6-5	TRBJ2-2	-	-	CASRHRGGGELFF	TGTGCCAGCAGGCACAGGGGAGGCGGGGAGCTGTTTTTT
TRBV27	TRBJ2-2	TRBD1	-	CASSRDRGSGELFF	TGTGCCAGCAGTAGGGACAGAGGGAGCGGGGAGCTGTTTTTT
TRBV11-2	TRBJ2-7	-	-	CASSLEEQYF	TGTGCCAGCAGCCTCGAGGAGCAGTACTTC
TRBV11-3	TRBJ2-2	TRBD2	-	CASSLLGLAGTGELFF	TGTGCCAGCAGCTTACTAGGACTAGCTGGGACCGGGGAGCTGTTTTTT
TRBV9	TRBJ2-7	-	-	CASSPGVRRADSYHYEQYF	TGTGCCAGCAGCCCAGGTGTAAGGAGGGCCGACTCCTACCATTACGAGCAGTACTTC
TRBV4-3	TRBJ2-2	TRBD2	-	CASSQSLAGDNTGELFF	TGCGCCAGCAGCCAATCCCTAGCGGGAGACAACACCGGGGAGCTGTTTTTT
TRBV7-2	TRBJ2-5	TRBD1	-	CASSLSWTGEETQYF	TGTGCCAGCAGCTTATCATGGACAGGGGAGGAGACCCAGTACTTC
TRBV7-2	TRBJ2-1	-	-	CASSSRRSYNEQFF	TGTGCCAGCAGCTCCCGGCGGTCCTACAATGAGCAGTTCTTC
TRBV5-4	TRBJ2-6	-	few	CASSLAPTDGGANVLTF	TGTGCCAGCAGCTTGGCCCCAACAGACGGCGGGGCCAACGTCCTGACTTTC
TRBV9	TRBJ2-7	TRBD2	few	CASSVGGTSGSVTYEQYF	TGTGCCAGCAGCGTAGGGGGGACTAGCGGGAGTGTAACCTACGAGCAGTACTTC
TRBV4-2	TRBJ1-4	-	few	CASSQGSQYNEKLFF	TGTGCCAGCAGCCAAGGGTCGCAGTATAATGAAAAACTGTTTTTT
TRBV5-4	TRBJ2-1	-	-	CASSFGGRAHEQFF	TGTGCCAGCAGCTTCGGAGGCCGGGCCCATGAGCAGTTCTTC
TRBV7-2	TRBJ2-7	TRBD1	-	CASTQGAYEQYF	TGTGCCAGCACACAGGGGGCGTACGAGCAGTACTTC
TRBV28	TRBJ1-4	TRBD1	few	CASSLNPRGIGEKLFF	TGTGCCAGCAGTTTAAACCCCAGGGGGATTGGGGAAAAACTGTTTTTT
TRBV7-3	TRBJ1-1	-	-	CASSLGGQNTEAFF	TGTGCCAGCAGCTTAGGGGGCCAGAACACTGAAGCTTTCTTT
TRBV7-8	TRBJ2-5	-	-	CASSLVGGGTYQETQYF	TGTGCCAGCAGCTTAGTAGGTGGAGGGACGTACCAAGAGACCCAGTACTTC
TRBV10-1	TRBJ2-7	TRBD2	-	CASSETPGPYPPGTSGNEQYF	TGCGCCAGCAGTGAGACCCCGGGCCCATATCCACCCGGGACTAGCGGGAACGAGCAGTACTTC
TRBV27	TRBJ1-1	TRBD1	-	CASNRQGAKNTEAFF	TGTGCCAGCAATCGACAGGGGGCAAAGAACACTGAAGCTTTCTTT
TRBV5-1	TRBJ2-1	-	-	CASSFGGPTSYNEQFF	TGCGCCAGCAGCTTTGGGGGACCGACTAGCTACAATGAGCAGTTCTTC